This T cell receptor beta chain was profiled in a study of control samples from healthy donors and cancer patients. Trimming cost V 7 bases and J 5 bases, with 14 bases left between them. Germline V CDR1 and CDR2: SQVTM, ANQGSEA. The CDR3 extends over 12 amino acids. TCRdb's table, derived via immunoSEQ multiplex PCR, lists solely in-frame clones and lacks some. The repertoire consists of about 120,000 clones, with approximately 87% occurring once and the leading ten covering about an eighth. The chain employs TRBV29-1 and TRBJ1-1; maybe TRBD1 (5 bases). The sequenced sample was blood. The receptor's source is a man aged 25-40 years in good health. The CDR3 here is CSAGREGTEAFF. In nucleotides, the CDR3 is TGCAGCGCCGGTCGGGAGGGGACTGAAGCTTTCTTT.